This T cell receptor (beta chain) was retrieved from a study of T cells in women clearing cervical HPV infection. Study summary: Blood came at first lesion visit for cases, post-clearance for controls. Only a few women had HLA typing results available. Findings of the study overall: Each sample's T-cell count was unknown, possibly confounding richness.

Sequencing used immunoSEQ multiplex PCR; TCRdb keeps in-frame clones, though not all of them. This sample carries tens of thousands of clones, with approximately 9% going to the ten biggest clones. Concerning this clone itself: Its specificity is not known. The CDR3 extends 3 residues past the end of the read, so its final part is completed from the germline J gene.

Trimming removed 2 bases from V and 6 bases from J; junction bases left unmatched: 9. CDR3 size: 16 residues. Germline V gene data show CDR1 as MNHNS and CDR2 as SASEGT. The receptor comes from a woman between 18 and 75 years old with a cervical HPV16 infection that either progressed to CIN3+ or cleared (not recorded which). Sequenced material: blood buffy coat. The chain carries TRBV6-1 and TRBJ2-2; 7 bases line up with TRBD2. The CDR3 is CASSEREAGYSGELFF. CDR3 DNA (partial): TGTGCCAGCAGTGAACGTGAAGCGGGGTACTCCGGGGAG.